The entry that follows covers one T cell receptor beta chain sequence. What it binds is not known. V dropped 7 bases and J dropped 1 base, with 10 bases sitting between them. This CDR3 contains 12 residues. Germline V gene sequence: CDR1 SQVTM, CDR2 ANQGSEA. Clones were sequenced by immunoSEQ multiplex PCR, and TCRdb holds only the in-frame ones, with some missing. The repertoire holds approximately 200,000 clones, with approximately 88% as singletons. The data derive from a study of cytomegalovirus exposure and HLA in healthy donors. Study-level information: A later analysis reported the 130 or so validation repertoires used the same platform as the approximately 650 first-cohort repertoires. Study-wide results and limits: Researchers counted over 150 TCR beta chains as cytomegalovirus-associated. First-cohort TCR clusters were later found to tend to co-occur in the approximately 120 validation repertoires. TCR sequences were mostly rare, though some public TCRs occurred in many donors.

The source is a man younger than 35 in good health and CMV-seropositive. The sequencing sample was made of PBMCs. The J gene is TRBJ1-1, the V gene TRBV29-1, with D perhaps TRBD1 (5 bases). Here the CDR3 reads CSGGRANTEAFF. DNA of the CDR3: TGCAGCGGGGGCCGAGCGAACACTGAAGCTTTCTTT.